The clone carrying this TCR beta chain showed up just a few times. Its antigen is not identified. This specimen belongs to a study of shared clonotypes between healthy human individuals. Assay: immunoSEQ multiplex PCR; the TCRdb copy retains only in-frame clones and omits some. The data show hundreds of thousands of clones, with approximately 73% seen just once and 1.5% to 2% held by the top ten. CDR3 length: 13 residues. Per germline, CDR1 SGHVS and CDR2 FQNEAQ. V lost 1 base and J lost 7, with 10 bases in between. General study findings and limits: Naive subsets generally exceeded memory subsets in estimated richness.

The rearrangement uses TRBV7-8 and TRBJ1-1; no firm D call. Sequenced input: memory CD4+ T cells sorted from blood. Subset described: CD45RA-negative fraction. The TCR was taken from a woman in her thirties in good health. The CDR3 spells CASSLGLRVEAFF. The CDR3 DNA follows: TGTGCCAGCAGCTTAGGTTTAAGGGTTGAAGCTTTCTTT.